This record concerns one T cell receptor beta chain sequence. This entry is derived from a study of cytotoxic CD8 clonotypes in ibrutinib-treated CLL. CDR1 SGHVS and CDR2 FQNEAQ come from the germline V gene. The V and J ends lost 4 bases and 7 bases, in that order; junction bases with no gene match: 7. The CDR3 has 16 residues. Target depth was 1 in 200,000 to 1 in 1 million T cells, about 10x per clonotype. Assay: immunoSEQ multiplex PCR; the TCRdb copy retains only in-frame clones and omits some. Of 90,000 to 95,000 clones in the sample, over 60% were seen once. This sequence originates from a human donor with chronic lymphocytic leukemia. The source was PBMCs, collected after 24 months of ibrutinib treatment. V gene TRBV7-8 combines with J gene TRBJ2-1; 13 bases match TRBD2. CDR3 DNA: TGTGCCAGCAGCTCCGGACTAGCGGGAGATAATAATGAGCAGTTCTTC. As protein: CASSSGLAGDNNEQFF.